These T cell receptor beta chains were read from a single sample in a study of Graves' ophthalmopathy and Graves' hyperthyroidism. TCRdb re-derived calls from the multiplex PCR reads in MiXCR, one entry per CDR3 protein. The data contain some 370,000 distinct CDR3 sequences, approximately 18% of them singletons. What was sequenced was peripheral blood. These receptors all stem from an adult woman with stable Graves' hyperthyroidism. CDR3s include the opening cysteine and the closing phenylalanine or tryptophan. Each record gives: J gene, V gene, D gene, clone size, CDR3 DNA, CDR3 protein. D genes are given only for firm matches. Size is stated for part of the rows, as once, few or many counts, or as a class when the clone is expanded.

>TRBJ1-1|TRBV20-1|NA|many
TGCAGTGCCCGCCGAGGGGGTGGAGACACTGAAGCTTTCTTT
CSARRGGGDTEAFF
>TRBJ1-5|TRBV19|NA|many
TGTGCCAGTAGTATAGATCCAGGTCGGCCCCAGCATTTT
CASSIDPGRPQHF
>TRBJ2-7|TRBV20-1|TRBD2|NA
TGCAGTGCTAGCTTAGCGGGAGGCCCTGTTGACGAGCAGTACTTC
CSASLAGGPVDEQYF
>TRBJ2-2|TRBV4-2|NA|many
TGTGCCAGCAGTCCAAGTAGGTATGGCGGACAAAACACCGGGGAGCTGTTTTTT
CASSPSRYGGQNTGELFF
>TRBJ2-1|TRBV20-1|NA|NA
TGCAGTGCTAGATCAGACTTATTCTCCTACAATGAGCAGTTCTTC
CSARSDLFSYNEQFF
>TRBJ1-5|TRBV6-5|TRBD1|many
TGTGCCAGCAGTTACTCCTGGACAGGGAATCAGCCCCAGCATTTT
CASSYSWTGNQPQHF
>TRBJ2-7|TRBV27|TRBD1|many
TGTGCCAGCAGTATGGGACAGGGTCAGGACGAGCAGTACTTC
CASSMGQGQDEQYF
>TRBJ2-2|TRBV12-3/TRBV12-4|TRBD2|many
TGTGCCAGCATTGAGCGGGAGGTTGCCGGGGAGCTGTTTTTT
CASIEREVAGELFF
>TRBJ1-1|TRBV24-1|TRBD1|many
TGTGCCACCAGTGAACCGGACAGGATCGTTGGAGCTTTCTTT
CATSEPDRIVGAFF
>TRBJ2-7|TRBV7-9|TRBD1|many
TGTGCCAGCAGCAGTTCTAGGGACAGGGCCTACGAGCAGTACTTC
CASSSSRDRAYEQYF
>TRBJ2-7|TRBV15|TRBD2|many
TGTGCCACCAGCAGAGATGGGGGGGGGGCCTACGAGCAGTACTTC
CATSRDGGGAYEQYF